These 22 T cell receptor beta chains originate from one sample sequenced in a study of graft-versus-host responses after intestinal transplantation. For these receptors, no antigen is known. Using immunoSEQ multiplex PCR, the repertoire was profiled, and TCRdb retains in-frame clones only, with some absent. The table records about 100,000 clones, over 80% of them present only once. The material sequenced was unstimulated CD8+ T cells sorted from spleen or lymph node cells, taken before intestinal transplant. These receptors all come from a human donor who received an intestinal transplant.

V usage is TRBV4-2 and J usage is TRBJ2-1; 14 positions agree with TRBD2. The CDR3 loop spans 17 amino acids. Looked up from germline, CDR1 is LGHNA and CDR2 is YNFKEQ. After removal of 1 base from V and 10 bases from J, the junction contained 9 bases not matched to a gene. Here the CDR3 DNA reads TGTGCCAGCAGCCAAGGAATGGGACTAGCGGGAGTCGGGGAGCAGTTCTTC. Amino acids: CASSQGMGLAGVGEQFF.

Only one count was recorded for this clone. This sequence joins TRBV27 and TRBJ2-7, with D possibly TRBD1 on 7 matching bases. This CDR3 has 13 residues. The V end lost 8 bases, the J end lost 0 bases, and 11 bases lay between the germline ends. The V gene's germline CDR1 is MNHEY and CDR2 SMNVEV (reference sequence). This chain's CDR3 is CASGGGGSYEQYF. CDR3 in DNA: TGTGCCAGCGGAGGGGGCGGCTCCTACGAGCAGTACTTC.

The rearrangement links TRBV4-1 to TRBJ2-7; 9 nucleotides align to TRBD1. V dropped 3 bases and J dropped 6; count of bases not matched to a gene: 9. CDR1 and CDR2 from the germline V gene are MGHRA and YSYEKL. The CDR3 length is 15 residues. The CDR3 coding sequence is TGCGCCAGCAGCCAGCCACAGGGGGCGCCTAGCGAGCAGTACTTC. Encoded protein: CASSQPQGAPSEQYF.

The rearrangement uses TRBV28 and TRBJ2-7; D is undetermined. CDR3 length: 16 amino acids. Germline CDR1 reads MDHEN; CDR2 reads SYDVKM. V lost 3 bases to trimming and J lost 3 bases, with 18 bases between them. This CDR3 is CASSLPEARGDYEQYF. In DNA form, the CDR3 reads TGTGCCAGCAGTTTGCCCGAGGCCCGAGGAGACTACGAGCAGTACTTC.

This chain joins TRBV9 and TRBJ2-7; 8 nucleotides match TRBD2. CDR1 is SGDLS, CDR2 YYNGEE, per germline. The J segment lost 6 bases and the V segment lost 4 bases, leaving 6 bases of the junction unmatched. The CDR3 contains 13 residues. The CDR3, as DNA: TGTGCCAGCAGCCCGGCGGGGGGACCCGAGCAGTACTTC. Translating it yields CASSPAGGPEQYF.

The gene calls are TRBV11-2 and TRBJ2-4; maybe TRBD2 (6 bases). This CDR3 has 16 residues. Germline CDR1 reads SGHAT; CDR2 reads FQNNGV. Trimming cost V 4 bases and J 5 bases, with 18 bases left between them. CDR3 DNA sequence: TGTGCCAGCAGCTCGCGGGAAGCCGGGGGTGAAAACATTCAGTACTTC. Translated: CASSSREAGGENIQYF.

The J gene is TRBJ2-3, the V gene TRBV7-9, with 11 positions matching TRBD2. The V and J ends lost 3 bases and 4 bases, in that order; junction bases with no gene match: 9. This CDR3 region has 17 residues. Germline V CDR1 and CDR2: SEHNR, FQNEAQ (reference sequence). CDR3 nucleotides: TGTGCCAGCAGCTTCGCCATACTAGCGGGAGCGGCAGATACGCAGTATTTT. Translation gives CASSFAILAGAADTQYF.

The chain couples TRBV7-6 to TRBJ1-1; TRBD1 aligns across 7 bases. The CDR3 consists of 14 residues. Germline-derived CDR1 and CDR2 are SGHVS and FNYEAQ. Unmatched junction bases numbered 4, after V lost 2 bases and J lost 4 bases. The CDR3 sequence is CASSLNRGVTEAFF. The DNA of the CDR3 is TGTGCCAGCAGCTTAAACAGGGGTGTCACTGAAGCTTTCTTT.

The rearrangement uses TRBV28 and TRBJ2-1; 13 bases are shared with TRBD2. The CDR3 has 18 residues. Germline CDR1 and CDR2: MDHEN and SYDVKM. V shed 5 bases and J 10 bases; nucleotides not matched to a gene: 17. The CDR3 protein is CASSNGLAGDDGGGEQFF. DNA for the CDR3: TGTGCCAGCAGTAATGGACTAGCGGGAGACGACGGGGGCGGGGAGCAGTTCTTC.

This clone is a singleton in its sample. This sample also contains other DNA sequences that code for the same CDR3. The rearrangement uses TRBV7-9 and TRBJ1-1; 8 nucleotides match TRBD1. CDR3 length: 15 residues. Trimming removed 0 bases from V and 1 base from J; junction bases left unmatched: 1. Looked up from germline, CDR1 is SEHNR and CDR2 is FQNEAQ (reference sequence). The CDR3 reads CASSLAGQGNTEAFF. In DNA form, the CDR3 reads TGTGCCAGCAGCTTAGCCGGACAGGGGAACACTGAAGCTTTCTTT. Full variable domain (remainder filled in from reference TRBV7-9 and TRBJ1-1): DTGVSQNPRHKITKRGQNVTFRCDPISEHNRLYWYRQTLGQGPEFLTYFQNEAQLEKSRLLSDRFSAERPKGSFSTLEIQRTEQGDSAMYLCASSLAGQGNTEAFFGQGTRLTVV.

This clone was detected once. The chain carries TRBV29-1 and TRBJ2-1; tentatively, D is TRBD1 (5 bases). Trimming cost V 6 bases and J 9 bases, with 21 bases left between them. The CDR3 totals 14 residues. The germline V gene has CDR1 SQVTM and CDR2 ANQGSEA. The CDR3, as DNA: TGCAGCGTCCCGAGTGGGCAGGGAAGGTCTGAGCAGTTCTTC. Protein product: CSVPSGQGRSEQFF.

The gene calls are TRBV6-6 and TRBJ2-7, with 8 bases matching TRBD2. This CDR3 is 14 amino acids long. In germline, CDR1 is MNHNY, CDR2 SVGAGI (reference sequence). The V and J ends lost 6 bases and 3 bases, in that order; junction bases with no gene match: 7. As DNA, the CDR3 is TGTGCCAGCAGCTTAGCGGGATTGGTCTACGAGCAGTACTTC. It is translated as CASSLAGLVYEQYF.

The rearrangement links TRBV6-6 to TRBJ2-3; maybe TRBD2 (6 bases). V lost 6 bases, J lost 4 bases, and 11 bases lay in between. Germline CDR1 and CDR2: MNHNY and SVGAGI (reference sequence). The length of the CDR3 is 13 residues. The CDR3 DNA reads TGTGCCAGCAGGGGCCTAGCGCCAGATACGCAGTATTTT. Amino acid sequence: CASRGLAPDTQYF.

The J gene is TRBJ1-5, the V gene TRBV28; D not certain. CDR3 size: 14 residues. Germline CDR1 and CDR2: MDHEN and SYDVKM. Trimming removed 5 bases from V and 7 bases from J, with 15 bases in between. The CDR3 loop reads CASSVYVANQPQHF. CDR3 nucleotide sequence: TGTGCCAGCAGTGTATACGTGGCAAACCAGCCCCAGCATTTT.

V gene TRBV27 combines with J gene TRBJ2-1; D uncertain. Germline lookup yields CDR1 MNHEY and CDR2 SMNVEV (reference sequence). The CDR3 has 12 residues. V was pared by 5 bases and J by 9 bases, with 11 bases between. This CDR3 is CASSPTLGEQFF. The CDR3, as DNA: TGTGCCAGCAGTCCCACCCTTGGTGAGCAGTTCTTC.

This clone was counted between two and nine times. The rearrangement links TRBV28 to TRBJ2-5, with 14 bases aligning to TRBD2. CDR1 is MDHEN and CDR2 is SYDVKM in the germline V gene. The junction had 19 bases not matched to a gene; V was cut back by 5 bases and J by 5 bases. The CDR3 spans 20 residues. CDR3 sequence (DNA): TGTGCCAGCAGTCTCCCAGGACTAGCGGGAGGAGGGGGCCATCTGGAGACCCAGTACTTC. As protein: CASSLPGLAGGGGHLETQYF.

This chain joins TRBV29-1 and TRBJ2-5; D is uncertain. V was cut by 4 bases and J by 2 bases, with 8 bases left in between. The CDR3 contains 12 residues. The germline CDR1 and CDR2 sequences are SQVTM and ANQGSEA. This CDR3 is CSVVPEQETQYF. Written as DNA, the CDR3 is TGCAGCGTTGTCCCAGAACAAGAGACCCAGTACTTC.

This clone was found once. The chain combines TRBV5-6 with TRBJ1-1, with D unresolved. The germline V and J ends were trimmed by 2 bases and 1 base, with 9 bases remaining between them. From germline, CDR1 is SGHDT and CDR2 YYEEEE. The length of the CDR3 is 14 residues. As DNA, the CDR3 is TGTGCCAGCAGCTTTGCCACAGAGAACACTGAAGCTTTCTTT. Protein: CASSFATENTEAFF. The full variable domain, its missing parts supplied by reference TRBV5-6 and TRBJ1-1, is DAGVTQSPTHLIKTRGQQVTLRCSPKSGHDTVSWYQQALGQGPQFIFQYYEEEERQRGNFPDRFSGHQFPNYSSELNVNALLLGDSALYLCASSFATENTEAFFGQGTRLTVV.

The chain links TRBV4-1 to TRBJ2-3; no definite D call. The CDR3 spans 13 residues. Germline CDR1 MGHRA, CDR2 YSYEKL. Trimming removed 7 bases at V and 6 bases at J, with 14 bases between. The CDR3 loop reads CASNSHMLDTQYF. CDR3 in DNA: TGCGCCAGCAACAGCCACATGCTGGATACGCAGTATTTT.

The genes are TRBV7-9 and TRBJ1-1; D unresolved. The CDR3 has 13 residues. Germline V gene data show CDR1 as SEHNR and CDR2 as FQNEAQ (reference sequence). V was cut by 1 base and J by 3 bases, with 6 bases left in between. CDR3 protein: CASSLVVDTEAFF. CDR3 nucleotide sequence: TGTGCCAGCAGCTTAGTAGTGGACACTGAAGCTTTCTTT.

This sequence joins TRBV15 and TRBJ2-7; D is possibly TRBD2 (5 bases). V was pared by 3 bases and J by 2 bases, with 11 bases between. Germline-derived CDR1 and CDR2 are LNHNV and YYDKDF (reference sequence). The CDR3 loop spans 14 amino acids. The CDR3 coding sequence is TGTGCCACCAGCAGTGGACTGGCTACCTACGAGCAGTACTTC. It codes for CATSSGLATYEQYF.

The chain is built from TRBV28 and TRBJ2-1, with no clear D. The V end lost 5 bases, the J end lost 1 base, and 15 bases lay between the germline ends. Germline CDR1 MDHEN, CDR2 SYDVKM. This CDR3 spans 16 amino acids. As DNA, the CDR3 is TGTGCCAGCAGTGCTAAGGGTCCGTCATCCTACAATGAGCAGTTCTTC. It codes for CASSAKGPSSYNEQFF.